This T cell receptor beta chain was captured by sequencing in a study of blood T cell repertoires in COVID-19. Method: immunoSEQ multiplex PCR; TCRdb's copy keeps in-frame clones and lacks some. Of around 64,000 clones listed, around three quarters were seen once; the top ten hold over 3%. V shed 1 base, J shed 4 bases, and the junction held 4 bases outside the gene matches. The CDR3 is 14 residues long. Germline V lookup: CDR1 SGHRS, CDR2 YFSETQ. Material: peripheral blood. The V and J genes are TRBV5-1 and TRBJ1-1, with 7 bases fitting TRBD1. The receptor's source is a man between 60 and 75 years old with acute or convalescent COVID-19. CDR3 sequence: CASSLRGGGTEAFF. The CDR3 bases are TGCGCCAGCAGCTTGAGAGGGGGCGGCACTGAAGCTTTCTTT.